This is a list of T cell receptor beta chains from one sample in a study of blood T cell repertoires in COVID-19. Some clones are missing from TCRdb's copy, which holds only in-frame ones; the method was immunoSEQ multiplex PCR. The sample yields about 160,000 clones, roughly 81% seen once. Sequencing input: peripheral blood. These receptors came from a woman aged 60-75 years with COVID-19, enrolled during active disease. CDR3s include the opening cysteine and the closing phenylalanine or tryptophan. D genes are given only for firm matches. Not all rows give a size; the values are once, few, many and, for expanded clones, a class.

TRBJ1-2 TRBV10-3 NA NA CAIRGGAVNYGYTF TGTGCCATCAGGGGAGGGGCTGTTAACTATGGCTACACCTTC
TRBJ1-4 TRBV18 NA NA CASSPQGTGFGEKLFF TGTGCCAGCTCACCCCAGGGTACGGGCTTCGGTGAAAAACTGTTTTTT
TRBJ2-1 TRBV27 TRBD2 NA CASSLRLAGGYNEQFF TGTGCCAGCAGTTTGAGACTAGCGGGTGGATACAATGAGCAGTTCTTC
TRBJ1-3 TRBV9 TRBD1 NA CASSVVGQGVNTIYF TGTGCCAGCAGCGTAGTAGGGCAGGGGGTGAACACCATATATTTT
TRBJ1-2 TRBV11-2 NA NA CASSSGPRGGYTF TGTGCCAGCAGCTCGGGACCGCGGGGCGGCTACACCTTC
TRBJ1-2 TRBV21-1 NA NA CASSKGGPAYGYTF TGTGCCAGCAGCAAAGGCGGGCCAGCCTATGGCTACACCTTC
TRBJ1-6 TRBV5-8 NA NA CASRRGYNSPLHF TGTGCCAGCAGAAGGGGCTATAATTCACCCCTCCACTTT
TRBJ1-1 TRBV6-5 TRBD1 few CASNRDRGLNTEAFF TGTGCCAGCAATAGGGACAGGGGGTTGAACACTGAAGCTTTCTTT
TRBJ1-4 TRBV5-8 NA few CASSGTGVFEKLFF TGTGCCAGCAGTGGGACGGGGGTATTTGAAAAACTGTTTTTT
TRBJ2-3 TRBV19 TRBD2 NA CASSIEGTSGWSTDTQYF TGTGCCAGTAGTATAGAAGGGACTAGCGGGTGGAGCACAGATACGCAGTATTTT
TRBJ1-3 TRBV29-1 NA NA CSAYLLGNTIYF TGCAGCGCGTACCTACTCGGAAACACCATATATTTT
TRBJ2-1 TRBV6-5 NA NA CASKGRRENEQFF TGTGCCAGCAAGGGGCGCCGGGAGAATGAGCAGTTCTTC
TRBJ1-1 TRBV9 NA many CASSPQVGMNTEAFF TGTGCCAGCAGCCCTCAAGTCGGGATGAACACTGAAGCTTTCTTT
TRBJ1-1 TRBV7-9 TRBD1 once CASSPTGGLGNTEAFF TGTGCCAGCAGTCCGACAGGGGGCCTGGGGAACACTGAAGCTTTCTTT
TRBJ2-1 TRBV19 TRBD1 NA CASEPGTGITGEQFF TGTGCCAGTGAGCCCGGGACAGGGATCACCGGTGAGCAGTTCTTC
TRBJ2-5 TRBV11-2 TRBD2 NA CASSQRAGDVETQYF TGTGCCAGCAGTCAGAGAGCGGGAGACGTGGAGACCCAGTACTTC
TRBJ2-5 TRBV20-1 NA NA CSASSLRGGETQYF TGCAGTGCTAGTTCCCTGCGGGGTGGGGAGACCCAGTACTTC
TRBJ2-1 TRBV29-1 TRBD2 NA CSAVGLAGGEQFF TGCAGCGCCGTCGGACTAGCGGGAGGTGAGCAGTTCTTC
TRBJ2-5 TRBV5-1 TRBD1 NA CASSLTGTGVETQYF TGCGCCAGCAGCTTAACCGGGACAGGGGTAGAGACCCAGTACTTC
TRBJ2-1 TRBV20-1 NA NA CSASQIYNEQFF TGCAGTGCTAGTCAAATCTACAATGAGCAGTTCTTC
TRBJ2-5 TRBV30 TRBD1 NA CAWIGDRGRETQYF TGTGCCTGGATAGGGGACAGGGGAAGAGAGACCCAGTACTTC
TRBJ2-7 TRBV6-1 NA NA CASSEMEFNTYEQYF TGTGCCAGCAGTGAAATGGAGTTTAATACCTACGAGCAGTACTTC
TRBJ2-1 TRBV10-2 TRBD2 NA CATNLAVSSYNEQFF TGCGCCACCAACCTAGCGGTTAGCTCCTACAATGAGCAGTTCTTC
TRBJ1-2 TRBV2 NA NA CASLRKEQGAQGYTF TGTGCCAGCCTGAGAAAAGAACAGGGAGCTCAAGGCTACACCTTC
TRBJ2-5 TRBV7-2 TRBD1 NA CASSLGTGGPHQETQYF TGTGCCAGCAGCTTAGGAACAGGGGGGCCTCACCAAGAGACCCAGTACTTC
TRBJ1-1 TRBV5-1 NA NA CASSPEAGVSEAFF TGCGCCAGCAGCCCGGAAGCAGGGGTCTCTGAAGCTTTCTTT
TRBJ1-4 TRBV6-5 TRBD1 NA CASSRGQGEKLFF TGTGCCAGCAGTAGGGGGCAGGGTGAAAAACTGTTTTTT
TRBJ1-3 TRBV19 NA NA CASTPGGSGNTIYF TGTGCCAGTACCCCCGGGGGCTCTGGAAACACCATATATTTT
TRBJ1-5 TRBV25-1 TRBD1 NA CASQGQFNQPQHF TGTGCCAGCCAGGGACAGTTCAATCAGCCCCAGCATTTT
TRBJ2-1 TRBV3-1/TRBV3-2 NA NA CASSQETADYNEQFF TGTGCCAGCAGCCAAGAAACGGCGGATTACAATGAGCAGTTCTTC
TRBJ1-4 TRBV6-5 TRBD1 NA CASRKTGGREKLFF TGTGCCAGCAGAAAGACAGGGGGCCGAGAAAAACTGTTTTTT
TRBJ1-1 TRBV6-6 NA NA CASSFPPMALNTEAFF TGTGCCAGCAGTTTCCCTCCGATGGCATTGAACACTGAAGCTTTCTTT
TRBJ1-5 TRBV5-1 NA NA CASSPRGGRQPQHF TGCGCCAGCAGCCCCCGGGGAGGCCGTCAGCCCCAGCATTTT
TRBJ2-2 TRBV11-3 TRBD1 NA CASSFRDRAGELFF TGTGCCAGCAGCTTCCGGGACAGGGCCGGGGAGCTGTTTTTT
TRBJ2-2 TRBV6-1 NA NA CASSEAVMARVFF TGTGCCAGCAGTGAAGCAGTTATGGCGAGGGTGTTTTTT
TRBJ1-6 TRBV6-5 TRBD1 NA CASTPGQGYNSPLHF TGTGCCAGCACTCCGGGACAGGGGTATAATTCACCCCTCCACTTT
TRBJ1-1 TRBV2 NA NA CASREVSSSEAFF TGTGCCAGCAGGGAAGTGTCCTCTTCTGAAGCTTTCTTT
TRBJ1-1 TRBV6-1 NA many CASSELGGRAEAFF TGTGCCAGCAGTGAATTGGGGGGGAGGGCTGAAGCTTTCTTT
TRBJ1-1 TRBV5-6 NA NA CASSGKEYTEAFF TGTGCCAGCAGCGGTAAAGAGTACACTGAAGCTTTCTTT
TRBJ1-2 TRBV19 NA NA CASTIPWAYYGYTF TGTGCCAGTACCATACCTTGGGCCTACTATGGCTACACCTTC
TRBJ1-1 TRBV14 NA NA CASSQGQISNTEAFF TGTGCCAGCAGCCAAGGGCAAATATCGAACACTGAAGCTTTCTTT
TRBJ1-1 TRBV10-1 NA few CASSERLASAEAFF TGCGCCAGCAGTGAGAGGCTTGCAAGCGCTGAAGCTTTCTTT
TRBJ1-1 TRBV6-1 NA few CASSDRIRGTEAFF TGTGCCAGCAGTGACCGGATCCGAGGCACTGAAGCTTTCTTT
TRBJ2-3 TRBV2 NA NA CASKQGTTDTQYF TGTGCCAGCAAACAGGGAACAACAGATACGCAGTATTTT
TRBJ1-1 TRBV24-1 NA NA CATTEGQRTEAFF TGTGCCACCACGGAGGGGCAGAGGACTGAAGCTTTCTTT
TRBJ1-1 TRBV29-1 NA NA CSAGLMNTEAFF TGCAGCGCTGGACTTATGAACACTGAAGCTTTCTTT